Each of the 8 T cell receptor beta chains below was sequenced from the same sample in a study of T cells in tuberculosis. Sequenced by immunoSEQ multiplex PCR; TCRdb stores in-frame clones only, minus some. The sample contains roughly 35,000 clones, about 89% of which appear only once. The sample comprised PBMCs. Source of these receptors: a donor aged 10 to 29 with latent tuberculosis or without tuberculosis infection.

The chain employs TRBV5-6 and TRBJ1-2; 7 nucleotides match TRBD1. Germline V lookup: CDR1 SGHDT, CDR2 YYEEEE. This CDR3 contains 13 residues. Unmatched junction bases numbered 5, after V lost 7 bases and J lost 2 bases. The CDR3 here is CASSLRGNYGYTF. The DNA of the CDR3 is TGTGCCAGCTCCCTCAGGGGGAACTATGGCTACACCTTC.

The chain uses TRBV6-5 and TRBJ1-1, with D unclear. With 6 bases removed from V and 13 bases from J, the gap between germline ends came to 18 bases. Germline V gives CDR1 MNHEY, CDR2 SVGAGI. The CDR3 covers 12 residues. This CDR3 reads CASRTPRGDGFF. The CDR3 nucleotides read TGTGCCAGCAGAACGCCCCGCGGGGATGGTTTCTTT.

The chain joins TRBV2 to TRBJ2-5; D is uncertain. Deletions cut 6 bases from V and 1 base from J, with 15 bases between. This CDR3 spans 15 amino acids. Germline V CDR1 and CDR2: SNHLY, FYNNEI. CDR3 protein: CASRERLGPQETQYF. The CDR3 bases are TGTGCCAGCAGGGAGAGGTTGGGTCCCCAAGAGACCCAGTACTTC.

The chain uses TRBV5-4 and TRBJ1-2; the match to TRBD1 covers 7 bases. The CDR3 is made up of 14 amino acids. Germline CDR1 is SGHNT and CDR2 is YYREEE (reference sequence). J lost 6 bases, V lost 4 bases, and 9 bases had no gene match. The CDR3 region is CASSRQLTGDGYTF. The CDR3 bases are TGTGCCAGCAGCCGTCAACTTACAGGGGATGGCTACACCTTC.

The V and J genes are TRBV27 and TRBJ2-2, with 9 positions matching TRBD1. After removal of 2 bases from V and 6 bases from J, the junction contained 4 bases not matched to a gene. Germline V CDR1 and CDR2: MNHEY, SMNVEV (reference sequence). This CDR3 comprises 15 residues. This CDR3 is CASSLGTGISGELFF. The CDR3, as DNA: TGTGCCAGCAGTTTAGGGACAGGGATATCCGGGGAGCTGTTTTTT.

The V call is TRBV28, the J call TRBJ1-5; D gene uncertain. Germline V gene lookup returns CDR1 MDHEN and CDR2 SYDVKM. The germline V and J ends were trimmed by 6 bases and 0 bases, with 27 bases remaining between them. The length of the CDR3 is 20 residues. The CDR3 reads CASSPKPLWGGPYSNQPQHF. DNA of the CDR3: TGTGCCAGCAGCCCAAAACCGTTATGGGGAGGCCCTTATAGCAATCAGCCCCAGCATTTT.

This clone was detected once. The genes are TRBV11-2 and TRBJ2-7, with 11 nucleotides matching TRBD2. Germline V gives CDR1 SGHAT, CDR2 FQNNGV. J was trimmed by 0 bases and V by 1 base; bases with no gene match: 2. The CDR3 consists of 16 residues. The chain's CDR3 is CASSLASGRHSYEQYF. CDR3 coding DNA: TGTGCCAGCAGCTTAGCTAGCGGGAGGCACTCCTACGAGCAGTACTTC.

The V gene is TRBV28, the J gene TRBJ2-5; TRBD1 might be the D (6 bases). Germline CDR1 reads MDHEN; CDR2 reads SYDVKM. Trimming removed 3 bases at V and 5 bases at J, with 10 bases between. The CDR3 length is 13 residues. The CDR3 spells CASSFRGLETQYF. The CDR3 DNA is TGTGCCAGCAGTTTCAGGGGTTTGGAGACCCAGTACTTC.